This is a list of T cell receptor beta chains from one sample in a study of identical twins. TCRdb passed the 5' RACE reads through MiXCR, listing each CDR3 protein once. The table records about 530,000 distinct CDR3 sequences, approximately 20% of them present only once. The data also belong to a second study, concerning yellow fever vaccine responses in identical twins.

Sequenced: CD4+ T cells sorted from blood. The origin of the receptors is a woman between 18 and 30 years old in good health. The CDR3 runs from the conserved cysteine through the conserved F or W. D genes are given only for firm matches. For some rows the clone size is stated as once, few or many, or as a class when expanded; others skip it.

>-|TRBJ1-3|TRBV10-3|-
TGTGCCATCAGTGAGACCATGACAGGAAACACCATATATTTT
CAISETMTGNTIYF
>-|TRBJ2-2|TRBV20-1|-
TGCAGTGCTAGATGGGGGGCTTACGGGGAGCTGTTTTTT
CSARWGAYGELFF
>-|TRBJ2-2|TRBV6-5|-
TGTGCCAGCAGTTACGGGTCCGGACCCCCGAGCGGGGAGCTGTTTTTT
CASSYGSGPPSGELFF
>-|TRBJ2-7|TRBV7-2|TRBD2
TGTGCCAGCAGCTTGACTGGACTAGCTGTTTACGAGCAGTACTTC
CASSLTGLAVYEQYF
>-|TRBJ1-2|TRBV28|-
TGTGCCAGCAGTTTATACCAGGGGACGGGTGGCTACACCTTC
CASSLYQGTGGYTF
>-|TRBJ2-1|TRBV4-1|TRBD1
TGCGCCAGCAGCCAAATGAGACAGGGGATTAATGAGCAGTTCTTC
CASSQMRQGINEQFF
>-|TRBJ2-1|TRBV4-1|-
TGCGCCGGCAGCCAAGACCACTATGAGCAGTTCTTC
CAGSQDHYEQFF
>-|TRBJ2-1|TRBV11-3|TRBD2
TGTGCCAGCAGCTTCGCCCCATCGCCCAGCGGGAACAATGAGCAGTTCTTC
CASSFAPSPSGNNEQFF
>-|TRBJ2-1|TRBV11-2|TRBD2
TGTGCCAGCAGCTTATTGCGGGAGGGCTCTAATGAGCAGTTCTTC
CASSLLREGSNEQFF
>few|TRBJ2-1|TRBV20-1|-
TGCAGTGCTAGAGTCCATGAGCAGTTCTTC
CSARVHEQFF
>-|TRBJ2-1|TRBV12-3/TRBV12-4|TRBD2
TGTGCCAGCACAATAGGACTAGCGGGATTCAATGAGCAGTTCTTC
CASTIGLAGFNEQFF